The source of this TCR beta chain is a study of regulatory T cells in long-lasting Graves disease. The study, taken as a whole, reports: TCR diversity was lower in persistent Graves' patients than in newly diagnosed ones. Newly diagnosed disease favored TRBV20-1 and TRBJ2-1 over persistent disease.

To make TCR beta libraries, researchers used iRepertoire HTBI primers and Arm-PCR of CDR3 regions. One entry per CDR3 protein, called by TCRdb with MiXCR from the multiplex PCR reads. The sample records 200,000 to 300,000 distinct CDR3 sequences, about 19% being singletons. The CDR3 has 13 residues. CDR1 is LGHNA and CDR2 is YSLEER in the germline V gene. Trimming cost V 1 base and J 7 bases, with 10 bases left between them. This clonotype has at least ten counts. Its cognate antigen is unknown. Time point reported: newly diagnosed GD, antithyroid drugs for less than 3 months. Extracted RNA from PBMCs served as the source of the TCR library.

This material consisted of peripheral blood mononuclear cells (PBMCs), taken at new diagnosis, from a patient treated with antithyroid drugs. The receptor was isolated from a female donor with Graves disease. V gene TRBV4-3 combines with J gene TRBJ2-5, with D perhaps matching TRBD2 (6 bases). CDR3 DNA: TGCGCCAGCAGCCAAGTCGGAGGGACGACCCAGTACTTC. Translation: CASSQVGGTTQYF.